This T cell receptor beta chain was sequenced during a study of blood T cell repertoires in COVID-19. The data were produced by immunoSEQ multiplex PCR, yet TCRdb's version contains in-frame clones alone and is incomplete. The table shows about 220,000 clones, with around 86% occurring only once. V was cut by 4 bases and J by 2 bases, with 8 bases left in between. This CDR3 spans 13 amino acids. Germline V gene data show CDR1 as MDHEN and CDR2 as SYDVKM. This TCR was recovered from a woman in her 70s with COVID-19, enrolled during active disease. Input material: peripheral blood. This chain links TRBV28 with TRBJ1-2; possibly TRBD1 for D (5 bases). The DNA for the CDR3 is TGTGCCAGCAGTTCCCAGGGAAACTATGGCTACACCTTC. Its protein product is CASSSQGNYGYTF.